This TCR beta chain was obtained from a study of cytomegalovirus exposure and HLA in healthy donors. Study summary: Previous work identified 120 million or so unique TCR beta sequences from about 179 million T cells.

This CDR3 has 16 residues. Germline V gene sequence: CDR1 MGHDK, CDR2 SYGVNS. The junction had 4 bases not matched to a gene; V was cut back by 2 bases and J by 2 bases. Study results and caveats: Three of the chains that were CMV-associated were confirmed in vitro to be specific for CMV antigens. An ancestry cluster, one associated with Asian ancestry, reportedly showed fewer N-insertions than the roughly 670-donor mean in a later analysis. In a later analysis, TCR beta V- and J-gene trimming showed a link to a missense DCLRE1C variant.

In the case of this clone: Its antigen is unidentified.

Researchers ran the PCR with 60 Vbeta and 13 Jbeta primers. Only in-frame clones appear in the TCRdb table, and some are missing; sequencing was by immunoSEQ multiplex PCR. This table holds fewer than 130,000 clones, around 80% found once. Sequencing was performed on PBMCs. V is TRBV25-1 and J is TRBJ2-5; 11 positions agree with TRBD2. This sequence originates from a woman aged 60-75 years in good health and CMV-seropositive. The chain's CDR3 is CASSEGSGREQETQYF. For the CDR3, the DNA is TGTGCCAGCAGTGAAGGTAGCGGGAGGGAACAAGAGACCCAGTACTTC.